This TCR beta chain emerged from a study of blood T cells in healthy people across ages (dated by TCRdb to the mid-2010s). At the level of the whole study: In model experiments, template switching captured about one uniquely barcoded TCR beta cDNA molecule for every two T cells. For two donors (one aged 18 to 30 and one aged 80 or older), the study analyzed two additional independent replicas of 1 million unique cDNA reads from the same blood draw. Donors were grouped into four age groups: young (average 16 years), middle-aged (around 39), aged (around 56) and long-lived (roughly 80). The study measured age-related changes in TCR beta repertoire diversity using deep sequencing normalized with unique cDNA molecular identifiers. Here is what the overall study found, with its caveats: The percentage of naive T cells measured by flow cytometry correlated strongly with observed TCR beta diversity. The long-lived group showed more naive CD4+ T cells, fewer expanded clones and increased TCR diversity than the aged group, suggesting age selection. Bulk unsorted PBMC profiling prevented conclusive comparison of naive and antigen-experienced compartments. Because donor CMV infection status was unknown, age-related changes in expanded clonotypes were potentially confounded. Estimates of total diversity from one million sequenced T cells were regarded as lower bounds and underestimates. Observed TCR beta diversity per million T cells fell roughly linearly with age, and a significant reduction was already apparent by age about 38.

The approximately 41 donors, aged 6 to 90 years, were systemically healthy Caucasian individuals from Russia. Each donor gave roughly 9 milliliters of peripheral blood, drawn into EDTA-treated Vacutainer tubes. PBMCs were isolated by Ficoll-Paque density-gradient centrifugation, with at least 6.5 million obtained per sample. Total RNA was extracted from PBMCs with Trizol reagent, with at least 5 micrograms obtained per sample. For every donor, an aliquot of PBMCs went through flow cytometry to measure the percentages of naive CD45RAhigh/CD27high T cells. Reading the germline V gene gives CDR1 MDHEN and CDR2 SYDVKM. From cysteine to phenylalanine, the CDR3 is 14 amino acids long. Only the CDR3 DNA is retained, 42 bases long and in frame from the first base. Ends trimmed: V by 7 bases, J by 6 bases; bases unmatched to a gene: 7. Comment on this clonotype: Its antigen remains undetermined. No per-base quality is available; no much larger clone lies one base away.

The method was 5' RACE. Sequencing used an Illumina HiSeq 2500. The second PCR ran for about 6 to 12 cycles and used a J-beta primer mix along with a sample-barcoded 5' primer. A template-switch 5' adaptor carrying 12 random nucleotides introduced a unique molecular identifier onto each TCR beta cDNA molecule. Each sample yielded at least 3 million CDR3-containing paired-end reads. First-strand cDNA was synthesized from all RNA with the Mint cDNA synthesis kit, primed by a TRBC-specific oligonucleotide. Following uracil-DNA glycosylase treatment, all cDNA underwent a first 18-cycle PCR with the universal primers M1SS and BC2_uni_R. The paper's data handling went like this. For normalization, 1 million high-quality reads were randomly selected from each sample, with every read carrying a distinct molecular identifier. Reads with shared molecular identifiers were discarded instead of being binned into consensus sequences. MiTCR, set to a Q25 quality threshold and the strictest error-elimination algorithm, was used for CDR3 identification, clonotype clustering and error correction. Lower-bound total TCR beta diversity was estimated with a nonparametric unseen species model using Euler transformation. The raw public data were reprocessed by TCRdb itself: fastp quality trimming at Q25, MiXCR clonotype calling, in-frame beta chains only. Every CDR3 protein is listed once, alongside the most common genes and DNA of its rows. The V and J calls were not made by the authors but by TCRdb's processing. This sample lists around 820,000 distinct CDR3 sequences; 25% were detected once. Under 4.5% of the sample is held by the ten biggest clonotypes.

These data were also filed under a second study, of T cells of mothers and their children. That second report states: Nine systemically healthy Caucasian individuals served as donors, namely three mothers together with their six children. cDNA synthesis consumed the entire amount of extracted RNA, loaded at 1.5 ug RNA in each 15 ul reaction. In the second PCR, the M1S primer introduced both the sample barcodes and 2-4 random nucleotides. Over 9 million TCR beta CDR3 reads came from each mother, compared with approximately 3.1 million reads from each child. In both related and unrelated pairs, thymic selection shapes the output of TCR recombination in a similar way, with inherited differences having only a minor effect. Related mother-child pairs always showed normalized repertoire overlap that was slightly higher than in unrelated mother-child pairs, though the difference was never significant. No persistent microchimeric T cell clones were detected, at a sensitivity of 80 to 100 clones per million clonotypes. To look for features that set related mother-child pairs apart from unrelated individuals, the researchers ran deep NGS to compare the TCR beta repertoires of mothers and children. On average, the children were approximately 11 +/- 4 years old, while the mothers were approximately 41 +/- 4 years old. After adapter ligation was performed with NEBNext reagents, the libraries were sequenced on an Illumina HiSeq 2000 with 100+100 nt paired-end reads. To prevent cross-contamination, the mother and child libraries were prepared one month apart and sequenced in separate runs. Each donor had between about 450,000 and 2,200,000 distinct TCR beta clonotypes identified. Naive TCR beta clonotypes were estimated from low-frequency clonotypes matched to each donor's FACS-determined naive share, without sorting.

The sequenced material came from blood. The receptor was isolated from a boy under 18 in good health. The V and J genes are TRBV28 and TRBJ2-1, with 9 central nucleotides matching TRBD1. This receptor carries the CDR3 CASNTGTGFNEQFF. The nucleotide sequence reads TGTGCCAGCAACACCGGGACAGGGTTCAATGAGCAGTTCTTC.